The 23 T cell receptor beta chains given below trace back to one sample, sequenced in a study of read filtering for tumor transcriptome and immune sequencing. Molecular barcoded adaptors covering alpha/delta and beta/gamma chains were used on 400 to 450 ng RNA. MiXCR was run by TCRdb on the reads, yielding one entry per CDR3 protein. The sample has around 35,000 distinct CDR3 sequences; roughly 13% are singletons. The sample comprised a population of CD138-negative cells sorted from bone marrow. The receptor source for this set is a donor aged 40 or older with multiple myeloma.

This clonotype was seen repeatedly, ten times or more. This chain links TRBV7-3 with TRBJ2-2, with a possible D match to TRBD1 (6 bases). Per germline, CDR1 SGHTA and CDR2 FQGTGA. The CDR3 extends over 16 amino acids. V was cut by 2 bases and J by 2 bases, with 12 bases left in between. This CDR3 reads CASSLQPGHNTGELFF. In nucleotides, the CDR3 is TGTGCCAGCAGCTTACAACCGGGACATAACACCGGGGAGCTGTTTTTT.

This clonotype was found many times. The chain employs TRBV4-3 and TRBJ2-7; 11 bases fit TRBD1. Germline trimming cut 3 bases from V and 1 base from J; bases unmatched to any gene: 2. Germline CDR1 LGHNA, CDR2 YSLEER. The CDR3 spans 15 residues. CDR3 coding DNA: TGCGCCAGCAGCCAGGGGACAGGGGGTTCCTACGAGCAGTACTTC. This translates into CASSQGTGGSYEQYF.

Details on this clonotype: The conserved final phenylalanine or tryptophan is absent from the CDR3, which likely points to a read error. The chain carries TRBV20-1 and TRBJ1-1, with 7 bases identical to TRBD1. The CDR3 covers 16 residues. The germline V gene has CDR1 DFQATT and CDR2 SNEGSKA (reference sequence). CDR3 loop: CSASDLEGGRNAEAFL. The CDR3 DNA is TGCAGTGCTAGCGACCTTGAAGGGGGCAGGAACGCTGAAGCTTTCCTT.

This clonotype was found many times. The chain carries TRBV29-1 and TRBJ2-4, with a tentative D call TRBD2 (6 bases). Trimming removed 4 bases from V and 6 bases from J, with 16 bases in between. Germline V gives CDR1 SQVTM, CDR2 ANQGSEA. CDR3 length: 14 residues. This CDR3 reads CSVAGQGGINIQYF. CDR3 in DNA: TGCAGCGTTGCGGGGCAGGGAGGTATAAACATTCAGTACTTC.

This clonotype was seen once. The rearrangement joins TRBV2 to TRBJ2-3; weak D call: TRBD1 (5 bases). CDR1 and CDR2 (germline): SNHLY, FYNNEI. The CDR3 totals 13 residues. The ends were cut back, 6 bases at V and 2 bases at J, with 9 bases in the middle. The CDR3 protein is CASRQDPTDTQYF. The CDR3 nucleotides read TGTGCCAGCAGACAGGACCCCACAGATACGCAGTATTTT.

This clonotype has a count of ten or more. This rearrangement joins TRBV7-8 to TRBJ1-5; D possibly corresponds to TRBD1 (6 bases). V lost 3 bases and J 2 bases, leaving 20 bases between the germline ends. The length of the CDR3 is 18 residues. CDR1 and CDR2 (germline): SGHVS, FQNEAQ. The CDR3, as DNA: TGTGCCAGCAGCTTGCTAGCCCTCCGAGGGGGGGGCAATCAGCCCCAGCATTTT. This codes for CASSLLALRGGGNQPQHF.

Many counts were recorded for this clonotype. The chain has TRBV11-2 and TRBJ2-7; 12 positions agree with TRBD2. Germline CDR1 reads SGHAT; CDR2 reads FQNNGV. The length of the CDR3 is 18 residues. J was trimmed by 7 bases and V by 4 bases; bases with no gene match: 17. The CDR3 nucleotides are TGTGCCAGCAGCTGGGGGACTAGCGGGTCCCGTACTTACGCGGAGCAGTACTTC. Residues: CASSWGTSGSRTYAEQYF.

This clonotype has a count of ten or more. CDR3 nucleotide sequence: TGTGCCAGCAGTTACTCGGCGCCGTCCTACAATGAGCAGTTCTTC. Its translation: CASSYSAPSYNEQFF. The V and J genes are TRBV6-5 and TRBJ2-1; D ambiguous. The CDR3 consists of 15 residues. Germline assignment: CDR1 MNHEY and CDR2 SVGAGI. Trimming took off 0 bases at V and 1 base at J, with 7 bases between the two ends.

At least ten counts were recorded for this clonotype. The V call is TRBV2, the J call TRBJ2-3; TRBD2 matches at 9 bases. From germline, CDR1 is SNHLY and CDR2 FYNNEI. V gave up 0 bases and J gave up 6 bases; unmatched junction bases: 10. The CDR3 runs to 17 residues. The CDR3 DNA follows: TGTGCCAGCAGTGAAGCCCCAGCGGGAGGCCCGGGGGATACGCAGTATTTT. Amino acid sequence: CASSEAPAGGPGDTQYF.

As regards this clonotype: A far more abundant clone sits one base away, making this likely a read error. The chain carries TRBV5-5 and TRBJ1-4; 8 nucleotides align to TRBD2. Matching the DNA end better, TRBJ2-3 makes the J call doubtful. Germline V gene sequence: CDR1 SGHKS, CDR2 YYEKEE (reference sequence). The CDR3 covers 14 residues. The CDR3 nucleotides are TGTGCCAGCAGCTTGGAAGCGGGAGAAGCTGCGCAGTATTTT. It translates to CASSLEAGEAAQYF.

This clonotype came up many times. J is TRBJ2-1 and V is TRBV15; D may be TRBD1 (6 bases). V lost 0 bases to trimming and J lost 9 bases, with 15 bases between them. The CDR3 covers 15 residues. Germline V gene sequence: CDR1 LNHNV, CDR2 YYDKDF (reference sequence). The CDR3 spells CATSRDRGTTAEQFF. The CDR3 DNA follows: TGTGCCACCAGCAGAGACAGGGGTACCACGGCTGAGCAGTTCTTC. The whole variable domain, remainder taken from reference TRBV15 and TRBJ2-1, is DAMVIQNPRYQVTQFGKPVTLSCSQTLNHNVMYWYQQKSSQAPKLLFHYYDKDFNNEADTPDNFQSRRPNTSFCFLDIRSPGLGDTAMYLCATSRDRGTTAEQFFGPGTRLTVL.

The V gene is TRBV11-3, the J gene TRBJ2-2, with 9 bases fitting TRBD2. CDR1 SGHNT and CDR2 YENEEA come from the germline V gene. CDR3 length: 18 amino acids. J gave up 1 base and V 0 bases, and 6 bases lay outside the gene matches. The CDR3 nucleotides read TGTGCCAGCAGCTTAGATCTTGGTAGCGGGAGGAACACCGGGGAGCTGTTTTTT. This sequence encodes CASSLDLGSGRNTGELFF.

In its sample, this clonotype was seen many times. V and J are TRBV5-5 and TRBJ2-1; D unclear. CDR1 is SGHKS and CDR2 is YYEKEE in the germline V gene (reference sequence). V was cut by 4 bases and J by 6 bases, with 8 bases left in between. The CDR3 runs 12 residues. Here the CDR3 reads CASSIYGNEQFF. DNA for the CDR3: TGTGCCAGCAGCATCTATGGCAATGAGCAGTTCTTC.

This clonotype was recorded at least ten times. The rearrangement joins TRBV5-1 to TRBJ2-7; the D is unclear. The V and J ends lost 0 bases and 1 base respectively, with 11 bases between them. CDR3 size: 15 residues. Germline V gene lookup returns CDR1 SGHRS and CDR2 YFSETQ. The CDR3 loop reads CASSLGSLASYEQYF. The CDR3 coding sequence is TGCGCCAGCAGCTTGGGAAGCTTAGCTTCCTACGAGCAGTACTTC.

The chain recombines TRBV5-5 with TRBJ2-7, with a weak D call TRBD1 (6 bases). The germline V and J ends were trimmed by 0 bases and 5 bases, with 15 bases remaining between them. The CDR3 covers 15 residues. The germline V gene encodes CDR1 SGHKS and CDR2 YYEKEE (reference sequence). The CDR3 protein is CASSLAVSGVNEQYF. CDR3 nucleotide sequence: TGTGCCAGCAGCTTGGCCGTTTCAGGGGTGAACGAGCAGTACTTC.

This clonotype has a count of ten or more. The CDR3 DNA reads as TGTGCCAGCAGCCGAACCTCCGGGACAGCTAACACCGGGGAGCTGTTTTTT. Protein product: CASSRTSGTANTGELFF. The J gene is TRBJ2-2, the V gene TRBV7-2; 7 bases align to TRBD1. The germline CDR1 and CDR2 sequences are SGHTA and FQGNSA. With V trimmed by 5 bases and J by 2 bases, 11 bases remained unmatched. This CDR3 has 17 residues.

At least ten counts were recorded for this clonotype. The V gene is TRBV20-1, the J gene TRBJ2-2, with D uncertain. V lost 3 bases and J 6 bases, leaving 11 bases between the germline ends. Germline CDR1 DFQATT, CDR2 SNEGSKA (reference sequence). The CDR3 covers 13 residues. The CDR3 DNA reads TGCAGTGCTAGTACCCTTCAACCCGGGGAGCTGTTTTTT. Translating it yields CSASTLQPGELFF.

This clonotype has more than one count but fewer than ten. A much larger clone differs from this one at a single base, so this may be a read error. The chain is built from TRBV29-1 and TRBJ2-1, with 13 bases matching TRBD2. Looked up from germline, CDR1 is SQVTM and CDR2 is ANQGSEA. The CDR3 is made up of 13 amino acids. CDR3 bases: TGCAGCGCACTAGCGGGAGGGTTCAATGAGCAGCTCTTC. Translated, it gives CSALAGGFNEQLF.

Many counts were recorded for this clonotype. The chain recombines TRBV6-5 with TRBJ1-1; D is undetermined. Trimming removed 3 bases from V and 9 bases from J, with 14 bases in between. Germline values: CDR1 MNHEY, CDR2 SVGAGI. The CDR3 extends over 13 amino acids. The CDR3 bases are TGTGCCAGCAGTTATAGCGGGCATTCGAAAGCTTTCTTT. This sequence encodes CASSYSGHSKAFF.

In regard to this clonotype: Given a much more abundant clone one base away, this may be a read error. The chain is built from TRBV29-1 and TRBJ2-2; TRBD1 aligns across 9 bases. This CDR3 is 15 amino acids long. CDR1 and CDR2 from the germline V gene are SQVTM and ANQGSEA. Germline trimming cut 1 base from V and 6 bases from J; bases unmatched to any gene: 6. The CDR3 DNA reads TGCAGCGTTGAAGGGGGACAGGGCAAGGCCGGGGAGCTGTTTTTT. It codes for CSVEGGQGKAGELFF.

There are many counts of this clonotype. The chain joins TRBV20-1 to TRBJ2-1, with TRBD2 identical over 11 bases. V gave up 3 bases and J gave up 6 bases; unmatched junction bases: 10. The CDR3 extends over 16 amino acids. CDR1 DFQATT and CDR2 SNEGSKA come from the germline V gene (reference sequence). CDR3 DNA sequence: TGCAGTGCTAGGGAATTTACTAGCGGGAGTAGCAATGAGCAGTTCTTC. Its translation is CSAREFTSGSSNEQFF.

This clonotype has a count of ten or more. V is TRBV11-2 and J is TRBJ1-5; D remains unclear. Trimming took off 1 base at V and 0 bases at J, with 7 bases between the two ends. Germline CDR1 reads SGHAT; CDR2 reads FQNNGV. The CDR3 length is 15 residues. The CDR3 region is CASSLGAYSNQPQHF. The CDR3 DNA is TGTGCCAGCAGCTTAGGAGCTTATAGCAATCAGCCCCAGCATTTT.

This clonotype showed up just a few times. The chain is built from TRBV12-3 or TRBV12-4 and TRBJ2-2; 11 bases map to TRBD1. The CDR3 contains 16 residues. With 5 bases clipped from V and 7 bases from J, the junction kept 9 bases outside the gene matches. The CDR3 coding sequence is TGTGCCAGCAGTCTTATGAGGACAGGGGGCATCGGGGAGCTGTTTTTT. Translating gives CASSLMRTGGIGELFF.